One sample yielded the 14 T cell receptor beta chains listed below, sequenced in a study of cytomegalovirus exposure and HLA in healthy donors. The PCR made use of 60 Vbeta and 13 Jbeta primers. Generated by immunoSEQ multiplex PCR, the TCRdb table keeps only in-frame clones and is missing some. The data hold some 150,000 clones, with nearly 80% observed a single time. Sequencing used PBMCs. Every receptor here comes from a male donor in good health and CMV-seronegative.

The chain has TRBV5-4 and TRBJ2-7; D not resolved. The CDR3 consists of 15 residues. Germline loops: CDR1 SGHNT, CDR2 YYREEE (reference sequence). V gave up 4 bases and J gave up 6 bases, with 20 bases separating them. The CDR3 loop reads CASSGPAGPVSEQYF. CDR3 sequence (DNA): TGTGCCAGCAGCGGCCCGGCAGGCCCTGTGAGCGAGCAGTACTTC.

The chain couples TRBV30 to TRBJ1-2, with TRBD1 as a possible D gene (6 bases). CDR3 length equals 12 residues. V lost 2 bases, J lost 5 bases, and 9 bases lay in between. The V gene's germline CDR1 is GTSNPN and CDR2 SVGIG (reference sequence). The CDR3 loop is CAWSQGMYGYTF. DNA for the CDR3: TGTGCCTGGAGTCAGGGGATGTATGGCTACACCTTC.

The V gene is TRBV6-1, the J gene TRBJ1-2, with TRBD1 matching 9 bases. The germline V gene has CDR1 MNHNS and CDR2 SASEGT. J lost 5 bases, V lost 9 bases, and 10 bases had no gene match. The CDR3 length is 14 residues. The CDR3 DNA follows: TGTGCCAGTGCCCCGGGGACAGGGACGTATGGCTACACCTTC. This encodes CASAPGTGTYGYTF.

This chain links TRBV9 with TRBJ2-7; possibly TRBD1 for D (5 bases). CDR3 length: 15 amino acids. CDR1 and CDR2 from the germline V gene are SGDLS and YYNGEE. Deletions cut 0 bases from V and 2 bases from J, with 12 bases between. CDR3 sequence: CASSVGVTEAYEQYF. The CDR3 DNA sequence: TGTGCCAGCAGCGTAGGGGTGACAGAGGCCTACGAGCAGTACTTC.

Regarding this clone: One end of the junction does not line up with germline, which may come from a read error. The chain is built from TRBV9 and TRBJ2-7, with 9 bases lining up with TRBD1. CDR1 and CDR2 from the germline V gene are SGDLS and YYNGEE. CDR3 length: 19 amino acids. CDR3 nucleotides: TGTGCCAGCAGCGCCCGAGGAGGAGGAGCAGACAGGGGGAATTACGAGCAGTGCTTC. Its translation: CASSARGGGADRGNYEQCF.

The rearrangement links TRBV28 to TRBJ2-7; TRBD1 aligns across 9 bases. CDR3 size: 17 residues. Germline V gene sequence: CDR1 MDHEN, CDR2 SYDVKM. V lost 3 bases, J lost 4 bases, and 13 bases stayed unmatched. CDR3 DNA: TGTGCCAGCAGTTTCAACTACGGAGGACAGGGGTTGTACGAGCAGTACTTC. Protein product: CASSFNYGGQGLYEQYF.

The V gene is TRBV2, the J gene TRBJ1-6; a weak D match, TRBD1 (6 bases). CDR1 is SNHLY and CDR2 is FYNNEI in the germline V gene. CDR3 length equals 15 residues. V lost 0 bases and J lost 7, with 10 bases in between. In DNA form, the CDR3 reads TGTGCCAGCAGTGAAGCGGGGGCGCGAAATTCACCCCTCCACTTT. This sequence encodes CASSEAGARNSPLHF.

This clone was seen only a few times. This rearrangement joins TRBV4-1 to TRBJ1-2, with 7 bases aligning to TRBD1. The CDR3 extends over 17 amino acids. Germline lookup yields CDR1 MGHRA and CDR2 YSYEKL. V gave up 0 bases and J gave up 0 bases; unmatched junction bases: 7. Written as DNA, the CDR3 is TGCGCCAGCAGCCAAGAATACCCGGGACAGACTAACTATGGCTACACCTTC. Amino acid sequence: CASSQEYPGQTNYGYTF.

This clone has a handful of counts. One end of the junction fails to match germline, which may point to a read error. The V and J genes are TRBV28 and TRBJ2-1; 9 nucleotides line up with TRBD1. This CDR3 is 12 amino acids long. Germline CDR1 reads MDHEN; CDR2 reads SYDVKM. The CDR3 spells CASNTLGDREVF. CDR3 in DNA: TGTGCCAGCAATACCCTCGGGGACAGGGAGGTCTTC.

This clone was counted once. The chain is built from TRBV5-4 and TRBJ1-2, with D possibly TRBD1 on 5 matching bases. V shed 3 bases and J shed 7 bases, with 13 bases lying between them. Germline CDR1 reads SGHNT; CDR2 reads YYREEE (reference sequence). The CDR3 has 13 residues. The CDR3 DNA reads TGTGCCAGCAGCTCGGACGGGGGGGGTGGCTACACCTTC. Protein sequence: CASSSDGGGGYTF.

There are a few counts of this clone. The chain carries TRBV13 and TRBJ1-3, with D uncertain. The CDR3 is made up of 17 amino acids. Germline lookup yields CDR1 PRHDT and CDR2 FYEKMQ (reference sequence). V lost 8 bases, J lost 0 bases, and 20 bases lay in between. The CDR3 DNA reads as TGTGCCAGCTTCCCCTTCCCAGCCAGCGACTCTGGAAACACCATATATTTT. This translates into CASFPFPASDSGNTIYF.

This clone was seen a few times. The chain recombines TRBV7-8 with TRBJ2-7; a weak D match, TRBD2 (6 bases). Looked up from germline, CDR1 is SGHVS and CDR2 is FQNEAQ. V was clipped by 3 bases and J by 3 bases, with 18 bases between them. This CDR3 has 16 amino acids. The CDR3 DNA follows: TGTGCCAGCAGCTTCCCATGGGGGGTTGGGAACTACGAGCAGTACTTC. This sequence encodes CASSFPWGVGNYEQYF.

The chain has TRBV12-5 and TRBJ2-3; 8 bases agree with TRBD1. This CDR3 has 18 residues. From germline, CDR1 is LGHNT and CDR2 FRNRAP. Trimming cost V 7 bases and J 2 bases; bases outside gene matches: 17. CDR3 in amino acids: CASAFRDRKFWATDTQYF. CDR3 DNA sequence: TGTGCTAGTGCCTTCCGGGACAGGAAGTTTTGGGCCACAGATACGCAGTATTTT.

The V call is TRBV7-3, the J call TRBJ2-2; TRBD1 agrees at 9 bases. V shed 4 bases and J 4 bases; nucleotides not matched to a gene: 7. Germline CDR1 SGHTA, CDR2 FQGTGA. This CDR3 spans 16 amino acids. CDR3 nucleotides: TGTGCCAGCAGCTCACCGGGACAGGGTCCCACCGGGGAGCTGTTTTTT. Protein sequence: CASSSPGQGPTGELFF.